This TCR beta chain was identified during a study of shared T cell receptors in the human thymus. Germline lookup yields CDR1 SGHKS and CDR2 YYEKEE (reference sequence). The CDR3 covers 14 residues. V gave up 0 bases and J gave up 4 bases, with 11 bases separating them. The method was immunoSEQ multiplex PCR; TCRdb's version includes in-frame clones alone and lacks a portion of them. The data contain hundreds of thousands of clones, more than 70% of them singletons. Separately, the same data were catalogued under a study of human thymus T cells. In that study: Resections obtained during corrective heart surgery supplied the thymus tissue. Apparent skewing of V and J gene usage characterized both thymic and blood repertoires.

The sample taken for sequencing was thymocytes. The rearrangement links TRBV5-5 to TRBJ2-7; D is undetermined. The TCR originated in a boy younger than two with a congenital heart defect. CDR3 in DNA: TGTGCCAGCAGCTTGGCCGCGCGTTCATACGAGCAGTACTTC. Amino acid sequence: CASSLAARSYEQYF.